This paragraph reports one T cell receptor beta chain. Its specificity is not known. The CDR3 contains 14 residues. CDR1 and CDR2 from the germline V gene are PRHDT and FYEKMQ (reference sequence). The entry originates in a study of CXCR3-negative and CXCR3-positive naive CD8 T cells. Study summary: Total TRB output reached 150 million or so reads, about 1.5 +/- 0.3 million per library.

Study-level points and caveats: From TRB CDR3 properties, TCR strength was inferred; surface CD5 did not differ between naive subsets. TRBV-TRBJ usage matched between naive CXCR3-negative and CXCR3-positive cells but not between memory cells.

All TRB cDNA libraries came from 5' RACE performed with UMI labels. From the 5' RACE reads, TCRdb lists one entry per CDR3 protein and no DNA. The sample includes about 82,000 distinct CDR3 sequences. Phenotypically, naive CD8+ T cells corresponded to CD45RO-CCR7+CD27+CD95-. The chain uses TRBV13 and TRBJ2-1; no DNA is available, so the TRBD1 call from TCRdb remains unchecked. This clonotype originated in a human donor in good health. Some clones in this sample may be carry-over from other donors' samples. The sequenced material came from naive CXCR3- CD8+ T cells from blood. Subset here: CD45RO-CCR7+CD27+CD95- naive CD8+ T cells lacking CXCR3 (TNR3-). CDR3 sequence reads: CASSLGGTDNEQFF.